This record looks at one TCR beta chain sequence and its context. Its target is not known. CDR3 length equals 16 residues. These data are taken from a study of blood T cells in healthy people across ages. Combining a sample-barcoded 5' primer with a J-beta primer mix, a second PCR ran for roughly 7 to 12 cycles. TCRdb independently ran MiXCR on the 5' RACE reads; one entry per CDR3 protein. Of about 640,000 distinct CDR3 sequences in the sample, around three fifths were seen once. Study-level points and caveats: As naive T cell percentage varied, TCR beta diversity correlated strongly with it.

This receptor was taken from a man aged 55 to 70 in good health. The sample comprised blood. The chain carries TRBV21-1 and TRBJ2-4. TRBV21-1 is an annotated pseudogene. In nucleotides, the CDR3 is TGTGCCAGCAGCCCGGCGGCCGTGTATGGCAGTTCAGTGCAGTACTTC. The encoded protein is CASSPAAVYGSSVQYF.